These T cell receptor beta chains were read from a single sample in a study of response to subunit inactivated influenza vaccine. TCRdb called the RT-PCR reads again in MiXCR, with one record for every CDR3 protein. The data contain roughly 150,000 distinct CDR3 sequences, about 11% of them singletons. This material consisted of non-naive T cells sorted from PBMCs, taken about 6 weeks after vaccination. The source of these receptors is a man aged 50 to 60 who received an inactivated influenza vaccine. Each CDR3 is given with its conserved first and last residue. The D gene is left open where the match is weak. Clone size is given for some rows only: seen once, a few or many times, or a class if the clone is expanded.

D gene	J gene	clone size	V gene	CDR3 DNA	CDR3 protein
TRBD1	TRBJ2-7	few	TRBV28	TGTGCCAGCAAAAGACAGGGTGCGCCCTACGAGCAGTACTTC	CASKRQGAPYEQYF
TRBD1	TRBJ1-2	few	TRBV27	TGTGCCAGCAGTCCAGGGGGACAGGGGGCGTTTGGCTACACCTTC	CASSPGGQGAFGYTF
TRBD1	TRBJ2-4	.	TRBV7-9	TGTGCCAGCAGCTACAGGACAGGGGGTAGGAACATTCAGTACTTC	CASSYRTGGRNIQYF
.	TRBJ1-1	.	TRBV5-5	TGTGCCAGCAGCTTACGGACAGAGAACACTGAAGCTTTCTTT	CASSLRTENTEAFF
TRBD1	TRBJ2-2	many	TRBV10-2	TGCGCCAGCATCCCAACCCGGACAGGGGAAGGGACGAACACCGGGGAGCTGTTTTTT	CASIPTRTGEGTNTGELFF
TRBD1	TRBJ1-5	few	TRBV5-1	TGCGCCAGCAGCTCGACAGGGGGCCTTTCTCAGCCCCAGCATTTT	CASSSTGGLSQPQHF
TRBD1	TRBJ2-5	.	TRBV5-1	TGCGCCAGCAGCTTGGCCACAGGGGGAGGCGAGACCCAGTACTTC	CASSLATGGGETQYF
TRBD1	TRBJ2-4	many	TRBV10-3	TGTGCCATCAGTGAGATGGCAGGGGGAACCAAAAACATTCAGTACTTC	CAISEMAGGTKNIQYF
TRBD1	TRBJ2-5	many	TRBV7-2	TGTGCCAGCAGCTTAAGGGGGACAGGTACAGAGACCCAGTACTTC	CASSLRGTGTETQYF
.	TRBJ2-5	few	TRBV11-2	TGTGCCAGCAGCTTGGCCTTAACGGAGACCCAGTACTTC	CASSLALTETQYF
.	TRBJ1-6	.	TRBV5-8	TGTGCCAGCAGGGAACACTCCTATAATTCACCCCTCCACTTT	CASREHSYNSPLHF
.	TRBJ2-3	few	TRBV24-1	TGTGCCACCGCGTCGGTCCAAACAGATACGCAGTATTTT	CATASVQTDTQYF
TRBD1	TRBJ2-7	few	TRBV4-3	TGCGCCAGCAGCCACGGACAGGGCTACGAGCAGTACTTC	CASSHGQGYEQYF
TRBD1	TRBJ2-7	.	TRBV11-3	TGTGCCAGCAGCCTTCGGACAGGCTACGAGCAGTACTTC	CASSLRTGYEQYF
.	TRBJ1-2	few	TRBV2	TGTGCCAGCAGTGAAACAGGACAGTCCCCTCTTGGCTACACCTTC	CASSETGQSPLGYTF
.	TRBJ1-3	many	TRBV11-2	TGTGCCAGCAGCCTCACCCCGAACACCATATATTTT	CASSLTPNTIYF
TRBD1	TRBJ2-7	few	TRBV11-2	TGTGCCAGCAGCTTCGGGCAGGGGGCGAGCGAGCAGTACTTC	CASSFGQGASEQYF
TRBD2	TRBJ2-3	few	TRBV20-1	TGCAGTGCTAGAGATGGGAGCGGGGGTACGCAGTATTTT	CSARDGSGGTQYF
TRBD2	TRBJ2-1	few	TRBV5-1	TGCGCCAGCAGCTTACCCATAGCGGGAGGGTCCTACAATGAGCAGTTCTTC	CASSLPIAGGSYNEQFF
TRBD2	TRBJ2-3	.	TRBV6-2/TRBV6-3	TGTGCCAGCACCGAGAAGCGGGGCCTTTTAATCTACACAGATACGCAGTCTTTT	CASTEKRGLLIYTDTQSF
.	TRBJ2-5	many	TRBV20-1	TGCAGTGCTGCACATGGACCAACACAGAGGGAGACCCAGTACTTC	CSAAHGPTQRETQYF
TRBD1	TRBJ1-1	few	TRBV7-2	TGTGCCAGCAGCTCGGGACAGGGGGCGCTTAGGACTTTCTTT	CASSSGQGALRTFF
TRBD2	TRBJ2-7	few	TRBV5-1	TGCGCCAGCAGCTTGCATGGGGAGGGCCTCCCCTACGAGCAGTACTTC	CASSLHGEGLPYEQYF